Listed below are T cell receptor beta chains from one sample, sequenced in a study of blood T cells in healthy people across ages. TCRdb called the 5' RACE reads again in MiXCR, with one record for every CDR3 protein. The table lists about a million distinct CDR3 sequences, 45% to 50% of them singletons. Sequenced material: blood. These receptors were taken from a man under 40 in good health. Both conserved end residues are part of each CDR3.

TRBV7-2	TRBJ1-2	CASSSSLYGYTF
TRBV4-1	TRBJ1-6	CASSQGQRDSPLHF
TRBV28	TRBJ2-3	CASTSPGADVKNTQYF
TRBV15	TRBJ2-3	CATSRDEQDPQYF
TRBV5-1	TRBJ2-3	CASSRTGSATDTQYF
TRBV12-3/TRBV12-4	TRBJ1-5	CASRQNNQPQHF
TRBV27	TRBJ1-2	CASRDRETSNYGYTF
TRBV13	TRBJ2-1	CASSQRNSYNEQFF
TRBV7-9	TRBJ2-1	CASSWDSGLGGNEQFF
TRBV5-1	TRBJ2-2	CASSLFPPGSAGELFF
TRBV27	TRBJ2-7	CASSFGEQYF
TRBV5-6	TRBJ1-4	CASSLISTGATNEKLFF
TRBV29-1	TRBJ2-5	CSGGTERETQYF
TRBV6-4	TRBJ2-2	CASSEGVTGELFF
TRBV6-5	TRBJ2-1	CASSYYGNEQFF
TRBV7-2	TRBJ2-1	CANSLVPGYNEQFF
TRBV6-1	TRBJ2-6	CASIRPGSGANVLTF
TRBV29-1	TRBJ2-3	CSVDPGGADTQYF
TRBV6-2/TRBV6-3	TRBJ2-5	CASSYSIKTETQYF
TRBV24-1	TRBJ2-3	CATSAQGDATDTQYF
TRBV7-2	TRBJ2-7	CASSLGRDRVFYEQYF
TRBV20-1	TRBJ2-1	CSYSGGAFYNEQFF
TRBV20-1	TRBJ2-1	CSAASSGGAYNEQFF
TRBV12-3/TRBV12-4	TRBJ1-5	CASNLAYTTGDQPQHF
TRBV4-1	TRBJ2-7	CASSQDGSWSYEQYF
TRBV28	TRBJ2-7	CASSSHSGGAYEQYF
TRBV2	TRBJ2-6	CASSETDSGANVLTF
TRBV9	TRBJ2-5	CASSVGDRPFQETQYF
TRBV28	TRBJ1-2	CASSSRLTTNYGYTF
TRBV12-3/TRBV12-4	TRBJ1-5	CASSSSISPQHF
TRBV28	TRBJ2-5	CTSIPGGGLQETQYF
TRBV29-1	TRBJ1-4	CSVGGTSAFEKLFF
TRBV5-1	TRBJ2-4	CASSVGGNIQYF
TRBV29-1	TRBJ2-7	CSAVLNPYEQYF
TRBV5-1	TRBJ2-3	CASSLVAGGRGDTQYF
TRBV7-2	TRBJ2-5	CASSLANGGGTRMVQYF
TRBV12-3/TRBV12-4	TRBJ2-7	CASSLEGRALYEQYF
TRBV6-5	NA	CASSYSTGALYNEQYF
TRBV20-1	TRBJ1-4	CSAEGYRGNEKLFF
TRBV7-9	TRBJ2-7	CASSHQGYPYEQYF
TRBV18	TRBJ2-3	CASSPFRATDTQYF
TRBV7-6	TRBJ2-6	CASSTVQNSGANVLTF
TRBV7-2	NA	CASSAVAGAKNIQYF
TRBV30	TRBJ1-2	CAWRFRTASHGYTF
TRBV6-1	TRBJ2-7	CASSESWGPSYEQYF
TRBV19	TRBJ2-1	CASSISPNPYNEQFF
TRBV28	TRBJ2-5	CASSPTGRVPQETQYF
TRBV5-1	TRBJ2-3	CASSSGIGTDTQYF
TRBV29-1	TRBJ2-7	CSVGEPGEYEQYF
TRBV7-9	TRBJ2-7	CASSPTGAGPSYEQYF
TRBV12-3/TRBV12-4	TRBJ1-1	CASGYWNTEAFF
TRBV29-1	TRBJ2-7	CSVGTVGSYEQYF
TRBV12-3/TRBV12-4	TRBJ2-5	CASGGGVQAETQYF
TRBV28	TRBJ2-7	CASGLESYEQYF
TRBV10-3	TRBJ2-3	CAISGTSGGTSTDTQYF
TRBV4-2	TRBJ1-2	CASSQGQNYGYTF
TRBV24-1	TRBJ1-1	CATMKGGGKNTEAFF
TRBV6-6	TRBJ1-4	CASSSPLTNEKLFF
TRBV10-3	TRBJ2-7	CAISDRDRTIYEQYF